A single sample gave rise to the 23 T cell receptor beta chains below, sequenced in a study of blood T cell repertoires in COVID-19. TCRdb keeps only in-frame clones here, not all; method: immunoSEQ multiplex PCR. This sample carries approximately 200,000 clones, approximately 84% of them seen once, and the ten largest clones take roughly 1.8%. The sample was PBMCs or T cells enriched from blood (not recorded which). The origin of the receptors is a man between 60 and 75 years old who had recovered from COVID-19.

The chain links TRBV7-2 to TRBJ2-1; 9 nucleotides line up with TRBD1. The CDR3 sequence is 15 residues long. V lost 4 bases and J lost 1; bases outside the gene matches: 2. CDR1 and CDR2 (germline): SGHTA, FQGNSA. CDR3 DNA: TGTGCCAGCAGCTCGGGACAGGGTTCCTACAATGAGCAGTTCTTC. Translation gives CASSSGQGSYNEQFF.

The chain employs TRBV6-5 and TRBJ1-2; D may be TRBD1 (5 bases). The CDR3 runs to 12 residues. CDR1 and CDR2 from the germline V gene are MNHEY and SVGAGI. V lost 10 bases and J lost 6, with 15 bases in between. The CDR3 bases are TGTGCCACTCACGGGGGGGAGGATGGCTACACCTTC. Translating gives CATHGGEDGYTF.

The chain couples TRBV10-3 to TRBJ1-3; 7 nucleotides match TRBD1. With V trimmed by 6 bases and J by 0 bases, 2 bases remained unmatched. Germline-derived CDR1 and CDR2 are ENHRY and SYGVKD. This CDR3 is built from 14 residues. The CDR3 loop is CAIRAGGSGNTIYF. The CDR3 region has the DNA TGTGCCATCAGGGCAGGGGGCTCTGGAAACACCATATATTTT.

The rearrangement joins TRBV5-6 to TRBJ2-5; D possibly corresponds to TRBD1 (6 bases). This CDR3 contains 16 residues. The V and J ends lost 4 bases and 5 bases respectively, with 21 bases between them. The germline CDR1 and CDR2 sequences are SGHDT and YYEEEE. In DNA, the CDR3 is TGTGCCAGCAGCGCAACAACACAGGGAAGATACGAGACCCAGTACTTC. It encodes CASSATTQGRYETQYF.

This clone showed up just once. The chain carries TRBV19 and TRBJ2-3, with D perhaps TRBD1 (6 bases). Germline-derived CDR1 and CDR2 are LNHDA and SQIVND (reference sequence). The CDR3 covers 15 residues. Trimming removed 3 bases at V and 0 bases at J, with 10 bases between. Written as DNA, the CDR3 is TGTGCCAGTAGTATCCGACAGGACAGCACAGATACGCAGTATTTT. It is translated as CASSIRQDSTDTQYF.

This rearrangement joins TRBV4-3 to TRBJ1-2; 7 nucleotides agree with TRBD1. Losses at the gene ends were 0 bases for V and 4 bases for J; bases not matched to a gene: 8. The CDR3 totals 16 residues. The germline gives CDR1 LGHNA, CDR2 YSLEER. Written as DNA, the CDR3 is TGCGCCAGCAGCCAAGATTCGGACAGGTCTACCTATGGCTACACCTTC. Its translation is CASSQDSDRSTYGYTF.

This sequence joins TRBV7-8 and TRBJ1-1; the D gene is possibly TRBD1 (5 bases). The CDR3 has 13 residues. The germline V gene encodes CDR1 SGHVS and CDR2 FQNEAQ. Trimming shortened V by 3 bases and J by 12 bases, and 17 bases separated the two germline ends. The CDR3 here is CASSFGQDVGPFF. The CDR3 bases are TGTGCCAGCAGCTTCGGGCAGGATGTGGGGCCTTTCTTT.

The chain uses TRBV12-1 and TRBJ1-3; TRBD1 was called by the table and not checked on the DNA. TRBV12-1 is termed a pseudogene. This CDR3 has 16 residues. The CDR3 bases are TGTGCCAGCAGCTCCAACAGGGGTGGCTCTGGAAACACCATATATTTT. Residues: CASSSNRGGSGNTIYF.

V and J are TRBV24-1 and TRBJ2-1; D gene unclear. Germline V gene sequence: CDR1 KGHDR, CDR2 SFDVKD. Trimming pared 7 bases from V and 0 bases from J, leaving 12 bases between. There are 15 residues in the CDR3. CDR3 sequence reads: CATRSTDASYNEQFF. The DNA of the CDR3 is TGTGCCACCAGATCCACAGACGCCTCCTACAATGAGCAGTTCTTC.

The chain carries TRBV7-2 and TRBJ2-7, with D tentatively TRBD2 (5 bases). V shed 10 bases and J shed 3 bases, with 19 bases lying between them. Germline-derived CDR1 and CDR2 are SGHTA and FQGNSA. The CDR3 loop spans 14 amino acids. The CDR3 is CATAKSTGFYEQYF. CDR3 coding DNA: TGTGCCACCGCGAAATCTACGGGGTTCTACGAGCAGTACTTC.

The chain is built from TRBV6-4 and TRBJ2-5; 8 nucleotides align to TRBD2. The germline gives CDR1 MRHNA, CDR2 SNTAGT. The length of the CDR3 is 16 residues. V lost 10 bases to trimming and J lost 1 base; unmatched junction nucleotides: 14. For the CDR3, the DNA is TGTGCCATCCCCCCCGGTAGAGGACTAGCCCAAGAGACCCAGTACTTC. Its protein product is CAIPPGRGLAQETQYF.

Only one count was recorded for this clone. This chain links TRBV7-9 with TRBJ1-1; no clear D gene. Germline CDR1 is SEHNR and CDR2 is FQNEAQ (reference sequence). The CDR3 has 13 amino acids. V was shortened by 1 base and J by 4 bases, with 7 bases between the two germline ends. The DNA of the CDR3 is TGTGCCAGCAGCTTAGGGGCGGGCACTGAAGCTTTCTTT. Translating it yields CASSLGAGTEAFF.

The chain couples TRBV3-1 (or the pseudogene TRBV3-2) to TRBJ1-4; no clear D. The CDR3 has 14 residues. Trimming left V 4 bases short and J 0 bases short, with 6 bases between. Germline CDR1 is LGHDT and CDR2 is YNNKEL (reference sequence). The CDR3 spells CASSRRTTNEKLFF. CDR3 coding DNA: TGTGCCAGCAGCCGCAGGACAACTAATGAAAAACTGTTTTTT.

This chain connects TRBV12-5 to TRBJ2-3; 14 bases are shared with TRBD2. CDR1 is LGHNT, CDR2 FRNRAP, per germline. Trimming removed 5 bases from V and 5 bases from J; junction bases left unmatched: 6. This CDR3 contains 16 residues. CDR3 nucleotide sequence: TGTGCTAGTGGTCAGGGACTAGCGGGGGTTGAAGATACGCAGTATTTT. Its translation: CASGQGLAGVEDTQYF.

CDR3 amino acids: CASSPTVGGSPLHF. CDR3 sequence (DNA): TGTGCCAGCAGTCCAACAGTGGGAGGGTCACCCCTCCACTTT. The gene calls are TRBV6-5 and TRBJ1-6; D is uncertain. CDR3 length equals 14 residues. Germline V gives CDR1 MNHEY, CDR2 SVGAGI. Trimming took 5 bases from V and 10 from J, leaving 15 bases between them.

The rearrangement uses TRBV6-5 and TRBJ1-2, with 8 nucleotides matching TRBD1. The CDR3 sequence is 12 residues long. Germline V gene sequence: CDR1 MNHEY, CDR2 SVGAGI. After removal of 7 bases from V and 4 bases from J, the junction contained 2 bases not matched to a gene. CDR3 loop: CASKTGAYGYTF. CDR3 DNA sequence: TGTGCCAGCAAGACAGGGGCCTATGGCTACACCTTC.

This chain connects TRBV12-5 to TRBJ1-4; TRBD1 might be the D (6 bases). Germline-derived CDR1 and CDR2 are LGHNT and FRNRAP. V was clipped by 4 bases and J by 5 bases, with 17 bases between them. This CDR3 region has 16 residues. The CDR3 DNA sequence: TGTGCTAGTGGTTCCCACACAGGGTTATCGAATGAAAAACTGTTTTTT. Translating it yields CASGSHTGLSNEKLFF.

The rearrangement links TRBV11-3 to TRBJ2-2, with TRBD1 matching over 9 bases. The CDR3 is 13 amino acids. Germline loops: CDR1 SGHNT, CDR2 YENEEA. V lost 8 bases, J lost 6 bases, and 4 bases stayed unmatched. CDR3 protein: CASEDRGPGELFF. As DNA, the CDR3 is TGTGCCAGCGAGGACAGGGGCCCCGGGGAGCTGTTTTTT.

In this sample, this clone turned up once. The chain has TRBV6-1 and TRBJ2-3; maybe TRBD1 (6 bases). V gave up 1 base and J gave up 4 bases, with 9 bases separating them. This CDR3 has 14 residues. Germline-derived CDR1 and CDR2 are MNHNS and SASEGT. The CDR3 coding sequence is TGTGCCAGCAGTGAAGGGCAGGGGCCAGATACGCAGTATTTT. Translated: CASSEGQGPDTQYF.

The chain is built from TRBV27 and TRBJ1-2, with TRBD1 matching over 8 bases. The CDR3 runs to 15 residues. In germline, CDR1 is MNHEY, CDR2 SMNVEV (reference sequence). Losses at the gene ends were 5 bases for V and 5 bases for J; bases not matched to a gene: 10. CDR3 region: CASSKWTGSSYGYTF. The CDR3 DNA sequence: TGTGCCAGCAGTAAATGGACAGGGTCAAGTTATGGCTACACCTTC.

The V and J genes are TRBV6-6 and TRBJ1-6; 8 positions agree with TRBD1. V shed 0 bases and J 7 bases; nucleotides not matched to a gene: 5. This CDR3 comprises 16 residues. Germline CDR1 and CDR2: MNHNY and SVGAGI (reference sequence). CDR3 sequence reads: CASSYSAGGWNSPLHF. CDR3 nucleotides: TGTGCCAGCAGTTACTCGGCAGGGGGCTGGAATTCACCCCTCCACTTT.

The chain couples TRBV10-1 to TRBJ1-1, with D tentatively TRBD1 (6 bases). The V gene lost 7 bases and the J gene lost 3 bases, with 9 bases spanning the gap. This CDR3 has 12 residues. Germline CDR1 is WNHNN and CDR2 is SYGVQD (reference sequence). In DNA, the CDR3 is TGCGCCAGCACCAGGACAGACACTGAAGCTTTCTTT. This encodes CASTRTDTEAFF.

The CDR3: CASSPDSLRDTQYF. The CDR3 DNA follows: TGTGCCAGCAGCCCAGACAGTCTTCGAGATACGCAGTATTTT. The rearrangement uses TRBV7-8 and TRBJ2-3; D perhaps matches TRBD1 (5 bases). The CDR3 is 14 residues long. Germline-derived CDR1 and CDR2 are SGHVS and FQNEAQ. The V and J ends lost 5 bases and 5 bases respectively, with 14 bases between them.